This passage covers 7 T cell receptor beta chains from one sample sequenced in a study of blood T cell repertoires in COVID-19. Profiling relied on immunoSEQ multiplex PCR, and the TCRdb table lists in-frame clones only, not all of them. This sample has more than 150,000 clones, with about 80% found just once. The sequencing input was PBMCs or T cells enriched from blood (not recorded which). All receptors come from a man in his 60s who had been exposed to COVID-19.

There are a few counts of this clone. The chain recombines TRBV30 with TRBJ2-3; D may be TRBD1 (6 bases). CDR1 GTSNPN and CDR2 SVGIG come from the germline V gene (reference sequence). Trimming took off 0 bases at V and 5 bases at J, with 9 bases between the two ends. This CDR3 has 13 amino acids. The CDR3 is CAWSVRGKDTQYF. For the CDR3, the DNA is TGTGCCTGGAGTGTAAGGGGGAAAGATACGCAGTATTTT.

V gene TRBV27 combines with J gene TRBJ2-1; 11 bases align to TRBD2. V lost 3 bases, J lost 8 bases, and 3 bases stayed unmatched. In germline, CDR1 is MNHEY, CDR2 SMNVEV (reference sequence). The CDR3 runs to 14 residues. CDR3 nucleotides: TGTGCCAGCAGTTTCGGGACTAGCGGTCATGAGCAGTTCTTC. It yields the protein CASSFGTSGHEQFF.

This clone has just one count. This chain connects TRBV11-3 to TRBJ2-3, with D possibly TRBD2 on 6 matching bases. This CDR3 is built from 15 residues. Germline CDR1 reads SGHNT; CDR2 reads YENEEA. Trimming pared 6 bases from V and 5 bases from J, leaving 18 bases between. CDR3: CASRPFGGSLDTQYF. CDR3 DNA sequence: TGTGCCAGCAGGCCGTTCGGGGGATCGTTAGATACGCAGTATTTT.

The rearrangement joins TRBV11-2 to TRBJ1-1, with D possibly matching TRBD1 (5 bases). CDR3 length: 18 residues. The germline CDR1 and CDR2 sequences are SGHAT and FQNNGV. V lost 5 bases and J 0 bases, leaving 22 bases between the germline ends. The CDR3 sequence: CASSPRQGVVVMNTEAFF. The DNA of the CDR3 is TGTGCCAGCAGCCCGAGGCAGGGTGTGGTGGTGATGAACACTGAAGCTTTCTTT.

The rearrangement links TRBV19 to TRBJ1-5; unclear D gene. V was shortened by 3 bases and J by 4 bases, with 4 bases between the two germline ends. This CDR3 comprises 12 residues. Per the germline V gene, CDR1 is LNHDA and CDR2 is SQIVND (reference sequence). For the CDR3, the DNA is TGTGCCAGTAGTATTTTAAATCAGCCCCAGCATTTT. Its protein product is CASSILNQPQHF.

This chain links TRBV3-1 (or the pseudogene TRBV3-2) with TRBJ2-1; 8 positions agree with TRBD2. CDR1 is LGHDT and CDR2 is YNNKEL in the germline V gene (reference sequence). This CDR3 has 18 amino acids. With 4 bases clipped from V and 0 bases from J, the junction kept 11 bases outside the gene matches. The CDR3 sequence is CASSRRRSSGNSYNEQFF. CDR3 sequence (DNA): TGTGCCAGCAGCCGCCGAAGGAGTAGCGGGAACTCCTACAATGAGCAGTTCTTC.

This sequence joins TRBV15 and TRBJ2-1; 11 bases map to TRBD2. This CDR3 contains 21 residues. The V gene's germline CDR1 is LNHNV and CDR2 YYDKDF (reference sequence). V trimming: 0 bases; J trimming: 7 bases; junction bases outside the gene matches: 20. The DNA for the CDR3 is TGTGCCACCAGCAGAGATGAGAGGGTTACTAGCGGGAGCTTGAGGGGGAATGAGCAGTTCTTC. This translates into CATSRDERVTSGSLRGNEQFF.